The 25 T cell receptor beta chains presented below share a single source sample, sequenced in a study of blood T cell repertoires in COVID-19 (dated by TCRdb to the early 2020s). Libraries were constructed by the immunoSEQ multiplex PCR assay. The table comes from immuneACCESS by way of TCRdb, which keeps in-frame sequences with V and J called. Part of the clones is missing from these tables; in studies checked, under half for an unresolved V gene and the rest for unknown reasons. The sample table holds under 500,000 clones, of which 70% to 90% were seen once. The leading ten clones occupy about 2% of the sample. Sequenced sample: PBMCs or T cells enriched from blood (not recorded which). The receptors here all came from a woman younger than 30 with acute COVID-19.

This clone was seen just once. The J gene is TRBJ2-7, the V gene TRBV5-4; 8 bases are a match to TRBD1. Germline V lookup: CDR1 SGHNT, CDR2 YYREEE (reference sequence). The CDR3 totals 13 residues. V shed 3 bases, J shed 5 bases, and the junction held 4 bases outside the gene matches. The CDR3 nucleotides are TGTGCCAGCAGCTACCAGGGGGCGGACGAGCAGTACTTC. It yields the protein CASSYQGADEQYF.

The chain recombines TRBV5-5 with TRBJ2-1; the match to TRBD2 covers 7 bases. The CDR3 runs to 17 residues. Germline lookup yields CDR1 SGHKS and CDR2 YYEKEE (reference sequence). The V segment lost 0 bases and the J segment 3 bases; nucleotides outside the gene matches: 9. The CDR3 nucleotides read TGTGCCAGCAGCTTGGCGTTTGCGGGACTAAACTACAATGAGCAGTTCTTC. Encoded protein: CASSLAFAGLNYNEQFF. Variable domain in full (rest from reference TRBV5-5 and TRBJ2-1): DAGVTQSPTHLIKTRGQQVTLRCSPISGHKSVSWYQQVLGQGPQFIFQYYEKEERGRGNFPDRFSARQFPNYSSELNVNALLLGDSALYLCASSLAFAGLNYNEQFFGPGTRLTVL.

The V gene is TRBV12-5, the J gene TRBJ1-3, with D maybe TRBD1 (5 bases). The CDR3 consists of 11 residues. The germline V gene has CDR1 LGHNT and CDR2 FRNRAP. Trimming removed 10 bases at V and 7 bases at J, with 11 bases between. CDR3 sequence reads: CATGMGNTIYF. CDR3 DNA sequence: TGTGCTACAGGGATGGGCAACACCATATATTTT.

V gene TRBV6-2 or TRBV6-3 combines with J gene TRBJ1-6; 12 bases map to TRBD1. The CDR3 totals 18 residues. V lost 2 bases to trimming and J lost 2 bases; unmatched junction nucleotides: 4. Germline CDR1 reads MNHEY; CDR2 reads SVGEGT. The CDR3 reads CASSYGTGGAAYNSPLHF. In DNA form, the CDR3 reads TGTGCCAGCAGTTACGGGACAGGGGGCGCGGCCTATAATTCACCCCTCCACTTT.

The chain combines TRBV7-9 with TRBJ2-2, with a tentative D call TRBD1 (6 bases). Trimming removed 2 bases at V and 6 bases at J, with 10 bases between. The CDR3 is made up of 14 amino acids. Germline CDR1 SEHNR, CDR2 FQNEAQ (reference sequence). CDR3 sequence: CASSLSRGAGELFF. CDR3 bases: TGTGCCAGCAGCTTAAGCAGGGGCGCCGGGGAGCTGTTTTTT.

The chain has TRBV25-1 and TRBJ2-7; D call uncertain. V shed 5 bases and J shed 9 bases, with 20 bases lying between them. The germline gives CDR1 MGHDK, CDR2 SYGVNS. This CDR3 has 14 residues. The CDR3 DNA is TGTGCCAGCAGTCCCCAAAATAGTCCCGCACGGCAGTACTTC. The encoded protein is CASSPQNSPARQYF.

This chain links TRBV15 with TRBJ1-4; D is undetermined. Trimming removed 8 bases at V and 5 bases at J, with 12 bases between. The CDR3 is 13 amino acids. Germline V CDR1 and CDR2: LNHNV, YYDKDF (reference sequence). The CDR3 DNA reads as TGTGCCACCTCAACCTGGAGCAATGAAAAACTGTTTTTT. Its protein product is CATSTWSNEKLFF. The full variable domain, in which reference TRBV15 and TRBJ1-4 provide the parts outside the CDR3, is DAMVIQNPRYQVTQFGKPVTLSCSQTLNHNVMYWYQQKSSQAPKLLFHYYDKDFNNEADTPDNFQSRRPNTSFCFLDIRSPGLGDTAMYLCATSTWSNEKLFFGSGTQLSVL.

This chain uses TRBV12-5 with TRBJ1-1; 7 nucleotides agree with TRBD1. The CDR3 consists of 17 residues. Germline CDR1 is LGHNT and CDR2 is FRNRAP. After removal of 6 bases from V and 1 base from J, the junction contained 14 bases not matched to a gene. CDR3 in amino acids: CASGPWDRPLSNTEAFF. The CDR3 DNA follows: TGTGCTAGTGGGCCCTGGGACAGACCACTGTCGAACACTGAAGCTTTCTTT.

The chain employs TRBV7-2 and TRBJ2-1; 12 bases match TRBD2. Trimming removed 4 bases from V and 0 bases from J; junction bases left unmatched: 7. Germline V CDR1 and CDR2: SGHTA, FQGNSA. The CDR3 covers 18 residues. CDR3 amino acids: CASSWTSGMGSSYNEQFF. The CDR3 coding sequence is TGTGCCAGCAGCTGGACTAGCGGGATGGGTAGCTCCTACAATGAGCAGTTCTTC.

The genes are TRBV28 and TRBJ1-2; 7 bases match TRBD1. Trimming at V came to 3 bases and at J to 7 bases, leaving 8 bases not matched to a gene. CDR3 size: 14 residues. Germline loops: CDR1 MDHEN, CDR2 SYDVKM. CDR3 region: CASSFVQGSSGYTF. The CDR3 DNA is TGTGCCAGCAGTTTCGTACAGGGGAGCTCTGGCTACACCTTC.

This clone was found a few times. The chain employs TRBV28 and TRBJ1-1, with 7 bases matching TRBD1. J lost 1 base, V lost 10 bases, and 6 bases had no gene match. The CDR3 loop spans 13 amino acids. The germline V gene encodes CDR1 MDHEN and CDR2 SYDVKM. Here the CDR3 DNA reads TGTGCCATTCTACGGACAGGGAACACTGAAGCTTTCTTT. It translates to CAILRTGNTEAFF.

This clone was recorded once. The rearrangement uses TRBV7-2 and TRBJ1-4; 7 nucleotides agree with TRBD1. J lost 6 bases, V lost 3 bases, and 7 bases had no gene match. CDR3 length: 15 amino acids. Germline V lookup: CDR1 SGHTA, CDR2 FQGNSA. CDR3 in DNA: TGTGCCAGCAGCTTGGAAGGGACAGATTATGAAAAACTGTTTTTT. Its translation is CASSLEGTDYEKLFF.

The chain has TRBV27 and TRBJ1-3; D ambiguous. CDR1 is MNHEY, CDR2 SMNVEV, per germline (reference sequence). This CDR3 spans 16 amino acids. Trimming took off 0 bases at V and 2 bases at J, with 11 bases between the two ends. CDR3 sequence (DNA): TGTGCCAGCAGTTTATCCATCGGGTATCCTGGAAACACCATATATTTT. Translating gives CASSLSIGYPGNTIYF.

This chain links TRBV7-2 with TRBJ1-3; 8 bases fit TRBD1. V was pared by 3 bases and J by 8 bases, with 6 bases of the junction left unmatched. Germline loops: CDR1 SGHTA, CDR2 FQGNSA. The CDR3 covers 14 residues. The CDR3 DNA reads as TGTGCCAGCAGCTTGATGGACAGGGAATACACCATATATTTT. Amino acids: CASSLMDREYTIYF.

This clone was detected a few times. The rearrangement uses TRBV6-5 and TRBJ2-5; TRBD1 matches 7 bases. Germline V gene lookup returns CDR1 MNHEY and CDR2 SVGAGI. V dropped 5 bases and J dropped 3; count of bases not matched to a gene: 6. The CDR3 spans 14 residues. CDR3 coding DNA: TGTGCCAGCAGTACATGGGGGACAGAAGAGACCCAGTACTTC. Translated, it gives CASSTWGTEETQYF.

The V and J genes are TRBV3-1 (or the pseudogene TRBV3-2) and TRBJ2-3; TRBD2 aligns across 8 bases. V shed 8 bases and J 5 bases; nucleotides not matched to a gene: 6. Germline CDR1 and CDR2: LGHDT and YNNKEL (reference sequence). This CDR3 is built from 13 residues. The CDR3 spells CASLAGGGDTQYF. The CDR3 DNA reads TGTGCCAGCCTGGCGGGGGGAGGAGATACGCAGTATTTT.

The CDR3 loop reads CASSTGQLNTGELFF. The CDR3 DNA sequence: TGTGCCAGCAGCACGGGACAGTTGAACACCGGGGAGCTGTTTTTT. The chain recombines TRBV9 with TRBJ2-2, with TRBD1 matching 7 bases. The CDR3 length is 15 residues. V lost 4 bases, J lost 1 base, and 4 bases stayed unmatched. Germline values: CDR1 SGDLS, CDR2 YYNGEE. Together with reference TRBV9 and TRBJ2-2, the CDR3 gives the full variable domain: DSGVTQTPKHLITATGQRVTLRCSPRSGDLSVYWYQQSLDQGLQFLIQYYNGEERAKGNILERFSAQQFPDLHSELNLSSLELGDSALYFCASSTGQLNTGELFFGEGSRLTVL.

The chain links TRBV28 to TRBJ1-4; a weak D match, TRBD1 (5 bases). Germline CDR1 reads MDHEN; CDR2 reads SYDVKM. CDR3 length: 17 residues. Trimming pared 1 base from V and 0 bases from J, leaving 12 bases between. CDR3 loop: CASSLFRAPPTNEKLFF. For the CDR3, the DNA is TGTGCCAGCAGTTTATTCAGGGCTCCTCCAACTAATGAAAAACTGTTTTTT.

The V gene is TRBV7-8, the J gene TRBJ1-5; maybe TRBD1 (5 bases). Germline lookup yields CDR1 SGHVS and CDR2 FQNEAQ. V dropped 5 bases and J dropped 0 bases, with 8 bases sitting between them. There are 14 residues in the CDR3. The DNA of the CDR3 is TGTGCCAGCAGCACGCAGGGTAGCAATCAGCCCCAGCATTTT. It yields the protein CASSTQGSNQPQHF.

The gene calls are TRBV5-1 and TRBJ2-1; 8 nucleotides line up with TRBD2. J gave up 8 bases and V 6 bases, and 16 bases lay outside the gene matches. This CDR3 has 16 residues. Germline lookup yields CDR1 SGHRS and CDR2 YFSETQ. CDR3 sequence: CASTTQISGVEDEQFF. In DNA, the CDR3 is TGCGCCAGCACCACTCAGATTAGCGGGGTGGAGGATGAGCAGTTCTTC.

The V call is TRBV4-2, the J call TRBJ1-2, with 7 bases fitting TRBD1. Per germline, CDR1 LGHNA and CDR2 YNFKEQ. The junction had 11 bases not matched to a gene; V was cut back by 5 bases and J by 5 bases. CDR3 size: 15 residues. Here the CDR3 DNA reads TGTGCCAGCAGCGTACAGGGGTCCCCCTCTTATGGCTACACCTTC. This codes for CASSVQGSPSYGYTF.

The chain has TRBV11-2 and TRBJ1-4; D gene ambiguous. This CDR3 is built from 15 residues. Trimming pared 0 bases from V and 10 bases from J, leaving 15 bases between. Germline loops: CDR1 SGHAT, CDR2 FQNNGV. Here the CDR3 DNA reads TGTGCCAGCAGCTTAGATCGGAGGAGTTGGGGAAAACTGTTTTTT. Translation gives CASSLDRRSWGKLFF.

This clone has just a few counts. V is TRBV19 and J is TRBJ1-2; maybe TRBD1 (6 bases). Trimming removed 6 bases from V and 8 bases from J, with 34 bases in between. This CDR3 has 19 residues. CDR1 is LNHDA and CDR2 is SQIVND in the germline V gene (reference sequence). The CDR3: CASRDISVSGTQGVGGYTF. The CDR3 DNA is TGTGCCAGTAGAGACATATCCGTATCCGGGACACAGGGCGTTGGAGGCTACACCTTC.

V gene TRBV27 combines with J gene TRBJ1-2, with 10 positions matching TRBD1. The CDR3 contains 17 residues. V lost 6 bases to trimming and J lost 8 bases; unmatched junction nucleotides: 18. Germline loops: CDR1 MNHEY, CDR2 SMNVEV (reference sequence). The CDR3 sequence is CASSDTFYPGQGGGYTF. The CDR3, as DNA: TGTGCCAGCAGCGACACTTTTTACCCCGGACAGGGGGGGGGCTACACCTTC.

About this clone itself: No conserved phenylalanine or tryptophan is present at the end of the CDR3, so a read error is the likely explanation. It is unclear where the CDR3 begins or ends on the DNA, so no DNA is shown, and the CDR3 is as TCRdb lists it. V gene TRBV21-1 combines with J gene TRBJ2-3; TRBD2, the table's D call, lacks a check against the DNA. TRBV21-1 corresponds to a pseudogene. The CDR3 sequence runs 8 residues, both termini included. CDR3 region: CASSAIYP.